A selection of T cell receptor beta chains follows, all from one sample in a study of blood T cell repertoires in COVID-19. The protocol was immunoSEQ multiplex PCR, while the TCRdb copy is restricted to in-frame clones and leaves out a portion. Of approximately 160,000 clones in the sample, almost 85% were seen once. Sequenced material: peripheral blood. Source of these receptors: a man in his late teens or twenties with active or convalescent COVID-19. Each CDR3 is given with its conserved first and last residue. Each record gives: D gene, clone size, V gene, J gene, CDR3 protein, CDR3 DNA. D genes are given only for firm matches. For some rows the clone size is stated as once, few or many, or as a class when expanded; others skip it.

TRBD1	.	TRBV6-5	TRBJ1-2	CASRRQQGAGGYTF	TGTGCCAGCAGGCGGCAACAGGGGGCGGGTGGCTACACCTTC
TRBD2	.	TRBV5-1	TRBJ2-3	CASSFGLAGTDTQYF	TGCGCCAGCAGCTTCGGACTAGCGGGCACAGATACGCAGTATTTT
.	few	TRBV27	TRBJ2-2	CASSLLGSTGELFF	TGTGCCAGCAGTTTATTGGGGAGCACCGGGGAGCTGTTTTTT
.	.	TRBV7-2	TRBJ2-7	CASSLRSPGAAYEQYF	TGTGCCAGCAGCTTAAGATCGCCAGGGGCCGCCTACGAGCAGTACTTC
.	.	TRBV3-1/TRBV3-2	TRBJ1-3	CASSQDLRVGNTIYF	TGTGCCAGCAGCCAAGATTTGAGGGTCGGAAACACCATATATTTT
TRBD1	.	TRBV28	TRBJ2-7	CASSSTGANSYEQYF	TGTGCCAGCAGTTCGACAGGGGCTAACTCCTACGAGCAGTACTTC
.	.	TRBV5-1	TRBJ1-3	CASSLGDTSGNTIYF	TGCGCCAGCAGCTTGGGGGACACCTCTGGAAACACCATATATTTT
TRBD1	.	TRBV2	TRBJ1-2	CASSDAGDRGYYGYTF	TGTGCCAGCAGTGATGCGGGGGACAGGGGTTACTATGGCTACACCTTC
.	.	TRBV5-8	TRBJ1-2	CASSTDRKWAYGYTF	TGTGCCAGCAGCACCGACAGGAAGTGGGCCTATGGCTACACCTTC
.	once	TRBV19	TRBJ1-1	CASSFSGFDTEAFF	TGTGCCAGTAGTTTCTCGGGGTTTGACACTGAAGCTTTCTTT
TRBD1	.	TRBV19	TRBJ1-2	CASSMGTGRYGYTF	TGTGCCAGTAGTATGGGGACAGGGAGGTATGGCTACACCTTC
TRBD2	.	TRBV18	TRBJ2-5	CASSLLSGAYQETQYF	TGTGCCAGCTCACTCCTTAGCGGGGCCTACCAAGAGACCCAGTACTTC
TRBD2	.	TRBV5-1	TRBJ2-3	CASSYSGGDADTQYF	TGCGCCAGCAGTTATAGCGGGGGGGATGCAGATACGCAGTATTTT
.	.	TRBV4-1	TRBJ2-6	CASSLTEGSASSGANVLTF	TGCGCCAGCAGCCTCACTGAGGGTTCAGCGAGCTCTGGGGCCAACGTCCTGACTTTC
.	.	TRBV5-1	TRBJ1-4	CASSLRGNNEKLFF	TGCGCCAGCAGCTTGCGAGGGAATAATGAAAAACTGTTTTTT
.	.	TRBV7-8	TRBJ1-6	CASSLRGDIGSPLHF	TGTGCCAGCAGCTTACGTGGGGACATAGGTTCACCCCTCCACTTT
.	.	TRBV11-2	TRBJ1-1	CASSLSPSTEAFF	TGTGCCAGCAGCTTAAGTCCCAGCACTGAAGCTTTCTTT
.	.	TRBV6-5	TRBJ1-2	CASSLDSADYGYTF	TGTGCCAGCAGTTTGGACAGTGCCGACTATGGCTACACCTTC
.	.	TRBV10-3	TRBJ1-1	CAISEGPQNTEAFF	TGTGCCATCAGTGAGGGGCCCCAGAACACTGAAGCTTTCTTT
.	.	TRBV11-3	TRBJ2-5	CASSRGEVAEETQYF	TGTGCCAGCTCTAGAGGAGAGGTAGCGGAAGAGACCCAGTACTTC
.	.	TRBV2	TRBJ1-4	CASIPGRGKLFF	TGTGCCAGCATCCCTGGGAGGGGAAAACTGTTTTTT
.	.	TRBV3-1/TRBV3-2	TRBJ1-6	CASNGLGSPLHF	TGTGCCAGCAATGGACTGGGATCACCCCTCCACTTT
.	.	TRBV6-5	TRBJ1-1	CASRRTGPSTEAFF	TGTGCCAGCAGGAGAACAGGGCCTTCCACTGAAGCTTTCTTT
.	.	TRBV2	TRBJ2-3	CASIGEARNTQYF	TGTGCCAGCATCGGGGAAGCCCGGAATACGCAGTATTTT
.	.	TRBV15	TRBJ2-1	CATSRDRGFEDEQFF	TGTGCCACCAGCAGAGATCGGGGGTTTGAAGATGAGCAGTTCTTC
.	.	TRBV27	TRBJ1-2	CASSLQGGYTF	TGTGCCAGCAGTTTACAGGGTGGCTACACCTTC
.	.	TRBV6-5	TRBJ1-2	CASSYSRGSMDGYTF	TGTGCCAGCAGTTACTCTCGGGGTTCAATGGATGGCTACACCTTC
.	.	TRBV4-1	TRBJ1-1	CASSQDLRGNTEAFF	TGCGCCAGCAGCCAAGATCTCAGAGGGAACACTGAAGCTTTCTTT
.	.	TRBV30	TRBJ2-3	CAWRQVSSTDTQYF	TGTGCCTGGAGACAGGTTTCTAGCACAGATACGCAGTATTTT
TRBD1	.	TRBV28	TRBJ1-1	CASTTGTAMNTEAFF	TGTGCCAGCACCACCGGGACAGCAATGAACACTGAAGCTTTCTTT
TRBD2	.	TRBV6-5	TRBJ2-1	CAIGSGGDYNEQFF	TGTGCCATAGGGAGCGGGGGTGACTACAATGAGCAGTTCTTC
TRBD1	once	TRBV19	TRBJ1-1	CASSTRDRERTEAFF	TGTGCCAGTAGTACCCGGGACAGGGAAAGGACTGAAGCTTTCTTT
.	.	TRBV19	TRBJ2-1	CASSGRIPYNEQFF	TGTGCCAGTAGTGGCAGGATACCCTACAATGAGCAGTTCTTC
.	.	TRBV7-9	TRBJ2-7	CASSSEVSYEQYF	TGTGCCAGCAGCTCGGAGGTCTCCTACGAGCAGTACTTC
.	few	TRBV4-2	TRBJ1-5	CASSPGQGGPNQPQHF	TGTGCCAGCAGCCCCGGACAAGGGGGACCCAATCAGCCCCAGCATTTT
TRBD1	.	TRBV28	TRBJ1-5	CASSSPVLWDSRGQPQHF	TGTGCCAGCAGTTCCCCCGTCTTATGGGACAGCCGTGGTCAGCCCCAGCATTTT
.	.	TRBV30	TRBJ1-5	CAWSEHRANQPQHF	TGTGCCTGGAGTGAGCACAGGGCCAATCAGCCCCAGCATTTT
TRBD1	.	TRBV28	TRBJ1-1	CASSARSGTDTIPNTEAFF	TGTGCCAGCAGTGCCCGCTCCGGGACAGACACAATCCCCAACACTGAAGCTTTCTTT
.	.	TRBV9	TRBJ1-2	CASSVDGRPNYGYTF	TGTGCCAGCAGCGTAGATGGCAGGCCTAACTATGGCTACACCTTC
TRBD1	.	TRBV6-5	TRBJ2-1	CASSPGTGKNNEQFF	TGTGCCAGCAGCCCAGGGACAGGGAAAAACAATGAGCAGTTCTTC
.	.	TRBV5-8	TRBJ2-1	CASSWHRGKSYNEQFF	TGTGCCAGCAGCTGGCACCGGGGTAAGTCCTACAATGAGCAGTTCTTC
.	.	TRBV7-2	TRBJ2-7	CASSLSGGSSYEQYF	TGTGCCAGCAGCTTAAGTGGGGGGAGCTCCTACGAGCAGTACTTC